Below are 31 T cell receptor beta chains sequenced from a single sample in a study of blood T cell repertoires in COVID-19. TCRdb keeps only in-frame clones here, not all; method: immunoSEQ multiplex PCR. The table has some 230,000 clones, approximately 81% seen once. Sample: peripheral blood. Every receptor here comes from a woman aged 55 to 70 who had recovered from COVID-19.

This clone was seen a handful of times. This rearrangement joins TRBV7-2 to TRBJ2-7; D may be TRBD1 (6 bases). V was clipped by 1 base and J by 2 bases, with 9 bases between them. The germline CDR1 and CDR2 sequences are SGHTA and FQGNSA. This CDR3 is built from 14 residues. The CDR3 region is CASSLVGGPYEQYF. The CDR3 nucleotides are TGTGCCAGCAGCTTAGTAGGGGGTCCCTACGAGCAGTACTTC.

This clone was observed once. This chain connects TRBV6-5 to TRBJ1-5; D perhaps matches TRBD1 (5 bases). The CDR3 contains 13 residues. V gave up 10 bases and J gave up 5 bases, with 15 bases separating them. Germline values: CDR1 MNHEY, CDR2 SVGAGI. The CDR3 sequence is CATRKGFHQPQHF. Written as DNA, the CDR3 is TGTGCCACCAGGAAGGGGTTTCATCAGCCCCAGCATTTT.

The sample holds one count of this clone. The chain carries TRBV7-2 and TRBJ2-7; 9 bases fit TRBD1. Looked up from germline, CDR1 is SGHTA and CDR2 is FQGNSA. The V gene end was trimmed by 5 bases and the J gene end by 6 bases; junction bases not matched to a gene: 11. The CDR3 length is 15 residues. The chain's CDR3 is CASSKGGTGSREQYF. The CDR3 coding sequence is TGTGCCAGCAGCAAAGGGGGGACAGGGTCTCGCGAGCAGTACTTC.

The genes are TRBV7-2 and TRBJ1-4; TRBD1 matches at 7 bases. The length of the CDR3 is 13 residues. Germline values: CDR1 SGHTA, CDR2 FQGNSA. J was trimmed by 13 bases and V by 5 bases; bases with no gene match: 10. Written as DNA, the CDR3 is TGTGCCAGCAGCCGGCGTCAGGGGGACGCACTGTTTTTT. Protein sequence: CASSRRQGDALFF. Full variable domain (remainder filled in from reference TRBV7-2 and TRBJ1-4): GAGVSQSPSNKVTEKGKDVELRCDPISGHTALYWYRQSLGQGLEFLIYFQGNSAPDKSGLPSDRFSAERTGGSVSTLTIQRTQQEDSAVYLCASSRRQGDALFFGSGTQLSVL.

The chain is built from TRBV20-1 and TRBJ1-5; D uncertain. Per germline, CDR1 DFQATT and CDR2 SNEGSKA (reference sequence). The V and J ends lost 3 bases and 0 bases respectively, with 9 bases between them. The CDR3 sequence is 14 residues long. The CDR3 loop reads CSASAEDSNQPQHF. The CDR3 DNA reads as TGCAGTGCTAGTGCAGAAGATAGCAATCAGCCCCAGCATTTT.

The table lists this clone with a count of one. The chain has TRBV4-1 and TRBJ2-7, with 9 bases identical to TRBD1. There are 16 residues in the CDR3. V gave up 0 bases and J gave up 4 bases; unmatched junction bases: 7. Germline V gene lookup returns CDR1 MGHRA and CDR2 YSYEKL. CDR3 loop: CASSQDGGTGRYEQYF. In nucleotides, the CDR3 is TGCGCCAGCAGCCAAGACGGTGGGACAGGGCGATACGAGCAGTACTTC.

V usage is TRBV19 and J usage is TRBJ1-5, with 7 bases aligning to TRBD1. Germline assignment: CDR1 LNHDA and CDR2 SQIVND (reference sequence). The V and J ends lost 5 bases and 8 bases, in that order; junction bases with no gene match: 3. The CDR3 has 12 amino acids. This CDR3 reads CASSPTGEPQHF. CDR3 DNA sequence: TGTGCCAGTAGTCCCACAGGGGAGCCCCAGCATTTT.

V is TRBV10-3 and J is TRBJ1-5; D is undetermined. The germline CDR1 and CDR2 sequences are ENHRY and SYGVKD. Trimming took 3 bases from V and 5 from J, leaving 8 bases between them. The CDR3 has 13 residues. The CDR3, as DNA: TGTGCCATCAGTGAACAGCCTTATCAGCCCCAGCATTTT. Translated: CAISEQPYQPQHF.

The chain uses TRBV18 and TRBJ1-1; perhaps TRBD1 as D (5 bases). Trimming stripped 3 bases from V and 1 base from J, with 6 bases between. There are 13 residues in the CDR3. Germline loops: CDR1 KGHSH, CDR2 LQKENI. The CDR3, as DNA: TGTGCCAGCTCACCGGGGCCGAACACTGAAGCTTTCTTT. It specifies CASSPGPNTEAFF.

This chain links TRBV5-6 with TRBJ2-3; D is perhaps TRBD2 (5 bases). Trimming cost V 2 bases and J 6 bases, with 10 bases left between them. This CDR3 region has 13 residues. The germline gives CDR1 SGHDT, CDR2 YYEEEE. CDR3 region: CASSFERGDTQYF. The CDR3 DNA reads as TGTGCCAGCAGCTTTGAGCGCGGGGATACGCAGTATTTT.

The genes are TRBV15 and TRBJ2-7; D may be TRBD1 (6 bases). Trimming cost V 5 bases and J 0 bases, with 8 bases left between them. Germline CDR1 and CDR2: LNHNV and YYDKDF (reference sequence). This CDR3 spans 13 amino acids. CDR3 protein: CATSGTTSYEQYF. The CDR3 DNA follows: TGTGCCACCAGCGGGACAACCTCCTACGAGCAGTACTTC.

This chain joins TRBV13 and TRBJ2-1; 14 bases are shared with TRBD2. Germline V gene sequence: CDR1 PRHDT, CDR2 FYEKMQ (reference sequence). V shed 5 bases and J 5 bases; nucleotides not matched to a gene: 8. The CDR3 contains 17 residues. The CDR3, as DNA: TGTGCCAGCAGCCCGGGACTAGCGGGGGCTTCCCACAATGAGCAGTTCTTC. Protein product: CASSPGLAGASHNEQFF.

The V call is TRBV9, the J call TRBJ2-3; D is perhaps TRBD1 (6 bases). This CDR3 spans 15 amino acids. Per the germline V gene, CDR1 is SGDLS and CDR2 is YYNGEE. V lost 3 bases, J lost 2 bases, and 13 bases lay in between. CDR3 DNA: TGTGCCAGCAGCGACAGGGACCGTAACACAGATACGCAGTATTTT. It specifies CASSDRDRNTDTQYF.

The CDR3: CASTSGVRGYEQYF. DNA for the CDR3: TGTGCCAGTACCTCGGGGGTTCGGGGGTACGAGCAGTACTTC. This chain joins TRBV19 and TRBJ2-7, with D possibly being TRBD2 (6 bases). Germline V gives CDR1 LNHDA, CDR2 SQIVND (reference sequence). Trimming took 7 bases from V and 4 from J, leaving 17 bases between them. This CDR3 spans 14 amino acids. Full variable domain (remainder filled in from reference TRBV19 and TRBJ2-7): DGGITQSPKYLFRKEGQNVTLSCEQNLNHDAMYWYRQDPGQGLRLIYYSQIVNDFQKGDIAEGYSVSREKKESFPLTVTSAQKNPTAFYLCASTSGVRGYEQYFGPGTRLTVT.

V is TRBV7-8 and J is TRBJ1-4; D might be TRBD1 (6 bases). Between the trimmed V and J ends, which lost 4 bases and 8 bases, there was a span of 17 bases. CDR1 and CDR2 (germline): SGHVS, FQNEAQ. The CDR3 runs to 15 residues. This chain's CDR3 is CASSYGNRVLEKLFF. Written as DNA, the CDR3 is TGTGCCAGCAGCTACGGGAACAGGGTTTTGGAAAAACTGTTTTTT.

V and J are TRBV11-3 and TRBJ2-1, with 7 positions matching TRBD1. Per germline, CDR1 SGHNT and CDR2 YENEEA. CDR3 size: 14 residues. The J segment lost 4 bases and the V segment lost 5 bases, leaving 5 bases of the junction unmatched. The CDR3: CASSPRQGYNEQFF. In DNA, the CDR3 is TGTGCCAGCAGCCCCCGACAGGGATACAATGAGCAGTTCTTC. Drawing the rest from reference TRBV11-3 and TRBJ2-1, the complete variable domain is EAGVVQSPRYKIIEKKQPVAFWCNPISGHNTLYWYLQNLGQGPELLIRYENEEAVDDSQLPKDRFSAERLKGVDSTLKIQPAELGDSAVYLCASSPRQGYNEQFFGPGTRLTVL.

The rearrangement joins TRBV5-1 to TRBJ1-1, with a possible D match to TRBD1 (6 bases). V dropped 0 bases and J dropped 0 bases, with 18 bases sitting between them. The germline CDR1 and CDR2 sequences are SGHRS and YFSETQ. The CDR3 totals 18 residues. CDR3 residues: CASSLAVAGVEVNTEAFF. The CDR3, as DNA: TGCGCCAGCAGCTTGGCCGTAGCAGGGGTCGAGGTGAACACTGAAGCTTTCTTT.

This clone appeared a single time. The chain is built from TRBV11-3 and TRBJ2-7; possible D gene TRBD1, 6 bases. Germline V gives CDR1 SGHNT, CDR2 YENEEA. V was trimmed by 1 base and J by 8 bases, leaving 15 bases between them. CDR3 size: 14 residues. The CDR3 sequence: CASSLGGPGTKQYF. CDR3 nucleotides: TGTGCCAGCAGCTTAGGAGGTCCAGGGACAAAGCAGTACTTC.

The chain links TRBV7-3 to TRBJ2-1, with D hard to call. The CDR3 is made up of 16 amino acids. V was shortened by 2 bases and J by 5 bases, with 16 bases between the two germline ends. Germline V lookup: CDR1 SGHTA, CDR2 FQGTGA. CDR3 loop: CASSLYPPPVHNEQFF. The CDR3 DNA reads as TGTGCCAGCAGCTTATACCCCCCCCCAGTCCACAATGAGCAGTTCTTC.

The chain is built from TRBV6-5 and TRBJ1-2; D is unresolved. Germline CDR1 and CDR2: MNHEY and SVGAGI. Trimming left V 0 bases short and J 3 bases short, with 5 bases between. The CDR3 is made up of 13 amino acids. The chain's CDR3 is CASSYSPDYGYTF. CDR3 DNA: TGTGCCAGCAGTTACTCCCCAGACTATGGCTACACCTTC.

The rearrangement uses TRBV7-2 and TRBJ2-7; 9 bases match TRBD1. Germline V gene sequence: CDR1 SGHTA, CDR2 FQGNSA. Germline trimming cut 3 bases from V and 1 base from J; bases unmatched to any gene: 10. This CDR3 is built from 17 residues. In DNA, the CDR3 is TGTGCCAGCAGCTTCGGACAGGGGATTGGGTTTTCCTACGAGCAGTACTTC. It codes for CASSFGQGIGFSYEQYF.

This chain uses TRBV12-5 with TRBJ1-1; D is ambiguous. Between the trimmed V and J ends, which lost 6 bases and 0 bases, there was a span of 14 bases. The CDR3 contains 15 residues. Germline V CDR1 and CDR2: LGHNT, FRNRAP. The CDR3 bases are TGTGCTAGTGGACTCGGTACCCCCATGAACACTGAAGCTTTCTTT. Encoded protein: CASGLGTPMNTEAFF.

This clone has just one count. In DNA form, the CDR3 reads TGTGCCAGCAGTCACACTAGCGGGGAAGAGACCCAGTACTTC. Protein: CASSHTSGEETQYF. The chain combines TRBV2 with TRBJ2-5; 10 bases map to TRBD2. V lost 5 bases to trimming and J lost 3 bases; unmatched junction nucleotides: 3. This CDR3 contains 14 residues. CDR1 SNHLY and CDR2 FYNNEI come from the germline V gene.

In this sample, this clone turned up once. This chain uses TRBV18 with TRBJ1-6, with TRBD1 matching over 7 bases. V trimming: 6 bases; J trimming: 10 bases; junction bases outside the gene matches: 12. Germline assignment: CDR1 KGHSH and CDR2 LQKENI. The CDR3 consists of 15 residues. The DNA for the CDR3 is TGTGCCAGCTCCCGAGGACAGGTCCTGGTATCACCCCTCCACTTT. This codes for CASSRGQVLVSPLHF.

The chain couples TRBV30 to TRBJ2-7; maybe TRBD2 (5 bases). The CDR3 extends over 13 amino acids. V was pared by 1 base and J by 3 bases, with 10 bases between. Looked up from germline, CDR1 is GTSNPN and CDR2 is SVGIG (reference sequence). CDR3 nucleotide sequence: TGTGCCTGGAGTGCGGGGTGGGACTACGAGCAGTACTTC. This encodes CAWSAGWDYEQYF.

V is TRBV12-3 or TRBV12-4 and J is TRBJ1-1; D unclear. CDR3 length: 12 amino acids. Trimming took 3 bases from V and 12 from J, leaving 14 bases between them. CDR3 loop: CASSFAGPKPFF. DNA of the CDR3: TGTGCCAGCAGTTTCGCAGGCCCAAAGCCTTTCTTT.

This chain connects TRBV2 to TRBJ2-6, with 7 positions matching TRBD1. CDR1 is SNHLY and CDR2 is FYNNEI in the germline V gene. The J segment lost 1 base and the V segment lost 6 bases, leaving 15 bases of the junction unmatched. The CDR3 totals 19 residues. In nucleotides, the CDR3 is TGTGCCAGCAGCCCCATCCCGGGACAGTCGAGTTCTGGGGCCAACGTCCTGACTTTC. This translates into CASSPIPGQSSSGANVLTF.

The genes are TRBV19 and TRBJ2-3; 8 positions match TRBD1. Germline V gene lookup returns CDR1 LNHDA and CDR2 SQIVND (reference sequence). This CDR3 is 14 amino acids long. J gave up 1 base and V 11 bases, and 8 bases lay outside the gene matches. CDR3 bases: TGTGCCGTTCTGGACAGGGCTCGCACAGATACGCAGTATTTT. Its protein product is CAVLDRARTDTQYF.

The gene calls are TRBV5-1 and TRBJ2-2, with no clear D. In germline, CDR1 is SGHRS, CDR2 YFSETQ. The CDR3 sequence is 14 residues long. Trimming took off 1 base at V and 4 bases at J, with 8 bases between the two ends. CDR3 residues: CASSLSQFTGELFF. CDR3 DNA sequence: TGCGCCAGCAGCTTGAGTCAGTTCACCGGGGAGCTGTTTTTT.

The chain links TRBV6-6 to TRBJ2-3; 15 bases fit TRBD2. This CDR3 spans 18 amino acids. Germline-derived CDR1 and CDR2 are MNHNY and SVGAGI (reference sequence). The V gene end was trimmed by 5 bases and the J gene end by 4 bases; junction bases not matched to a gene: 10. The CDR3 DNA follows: TGTGCCAGCAGTCGGACTAGCGGGGGGGCCTTTCTGGCAGATACGCAGTATTTT. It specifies CASSRTSGGAFLADTQYF.

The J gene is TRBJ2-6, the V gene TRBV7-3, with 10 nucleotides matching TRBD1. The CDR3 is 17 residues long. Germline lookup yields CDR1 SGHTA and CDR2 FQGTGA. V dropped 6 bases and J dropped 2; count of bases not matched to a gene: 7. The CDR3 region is CASRPDRGRPGANVLTF. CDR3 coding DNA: TGTGCCAGCAGGCCAGACAGGGGGCGGCCTGGGGCCAACGTCCTGACTTTC. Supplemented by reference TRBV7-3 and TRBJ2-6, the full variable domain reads GAGVSQTPSNKVTEKGKYVELRCDPISGHTALYWYRQSLGQGPEFLIYFQGTGAADDSGLPNDRFFAVRPEGSVSTLKIQRTERGDSAVYLCASRPDRGRPGANVLTFGAGSRLTVL.